This T cell receptor (beta chain) originates from a study of T cells after yellow fever vaccination. Each CDR3 protein is one row after TCRdb ran MiXCR on the 5' RACE reads. The table has a few hundred thousand distinct CDR3 sequences, 7% to 9% seen once. In the case of this clonotype: Antigen specificity is unknown.

The ends lost 2 bases at V and 12 bases at J; junction bases unmatched: 4. The germline V gene has CDR1 SNHLY and CDR2 FYNNEI. The CDR3 runs 13 residues. General study points: There was a possibility that FACS-sorted repertoires contained abundant clonotypes contaminating from the bulk population.

Sequences were derived from PBMCs, sampled about 41 days after the first yellow fever vaccination. The source of this sequence is a man between 18 and 29 years old who received the YFV17D yellow fever vaccine. This chain links TRBV2 with TRBJ1-2; 12 bases fit TRBD1. The CDR3 nucleotides read TGTGCCAGCAGTGAAAGCGGGACAGGGGGCAACACCTTC. Residues: CASSESGTGGNTF.